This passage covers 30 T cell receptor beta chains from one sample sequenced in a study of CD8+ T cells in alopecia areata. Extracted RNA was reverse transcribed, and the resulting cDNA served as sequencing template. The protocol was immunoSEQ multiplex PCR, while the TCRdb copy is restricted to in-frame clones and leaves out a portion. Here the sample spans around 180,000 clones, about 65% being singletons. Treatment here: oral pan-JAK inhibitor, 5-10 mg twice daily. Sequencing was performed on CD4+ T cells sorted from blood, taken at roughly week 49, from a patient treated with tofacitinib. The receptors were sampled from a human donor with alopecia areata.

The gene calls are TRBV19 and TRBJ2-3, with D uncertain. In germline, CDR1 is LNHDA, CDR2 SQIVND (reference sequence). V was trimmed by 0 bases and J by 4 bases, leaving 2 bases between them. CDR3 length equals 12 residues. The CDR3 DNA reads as TGTGCCAGTAGTATAGACGCAGATACGCAGTATTTT. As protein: CASSIDADTQYF.

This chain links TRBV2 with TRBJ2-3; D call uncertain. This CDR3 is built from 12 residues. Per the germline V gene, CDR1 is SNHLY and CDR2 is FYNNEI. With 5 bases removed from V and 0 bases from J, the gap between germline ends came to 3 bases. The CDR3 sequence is CASSYSTDTQYF. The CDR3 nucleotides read TGTGCCAGCAGTTACAGCACAGATACGCAGTATTTT.

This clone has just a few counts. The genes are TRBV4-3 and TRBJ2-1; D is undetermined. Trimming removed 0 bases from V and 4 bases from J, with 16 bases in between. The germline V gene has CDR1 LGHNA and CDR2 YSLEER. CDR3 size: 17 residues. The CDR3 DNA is TGCGCCAGCAGCCAAGATCTAGGCCTCGCCCCATACAATGAGCAGTTCTTC. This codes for CASSQDLGLAPYNEQFF.

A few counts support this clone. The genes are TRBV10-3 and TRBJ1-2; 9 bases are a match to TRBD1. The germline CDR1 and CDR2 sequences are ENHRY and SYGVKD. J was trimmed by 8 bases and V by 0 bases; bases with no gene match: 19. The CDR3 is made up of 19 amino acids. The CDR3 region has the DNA TGTGCCATCAGTGAGTCTTTAACCCCGACTGGACAGGGGAAATTCGGCTACACCTTC. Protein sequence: CAISESLTPTGQGKFGYTF.

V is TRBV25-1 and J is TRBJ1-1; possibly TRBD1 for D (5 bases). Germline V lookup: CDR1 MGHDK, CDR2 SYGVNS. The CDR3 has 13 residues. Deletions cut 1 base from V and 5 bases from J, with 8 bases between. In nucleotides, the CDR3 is TGTGCCAGCAGTGAATTTGGGGGGACTGAAGCTTTCTTT. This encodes CASSEFGGTEAFF. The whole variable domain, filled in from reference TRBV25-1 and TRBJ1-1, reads EADIYQTPRYLVIGTGKKITLECSQTMGHDKMYWYQQDPGMELHLIHYSYGVNSTEKGDLSSESTVSRIRTEHFPLTLESARPSHTSQYLCASSEFGGTEAFFGQGTRLTVV.

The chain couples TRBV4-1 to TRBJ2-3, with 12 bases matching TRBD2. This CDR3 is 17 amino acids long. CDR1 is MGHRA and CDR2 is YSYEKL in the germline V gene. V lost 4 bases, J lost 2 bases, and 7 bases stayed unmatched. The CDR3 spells CASSRLAGGHDTDTQYF. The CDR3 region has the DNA TGCGCCAGCAGCCGGCTAGCGGGGGGGCATGACACAGATACGCAGTATTTT.

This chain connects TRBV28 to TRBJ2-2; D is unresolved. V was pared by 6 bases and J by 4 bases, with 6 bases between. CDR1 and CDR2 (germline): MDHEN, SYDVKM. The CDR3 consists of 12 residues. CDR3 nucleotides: TGTGCCAGCAGACCAAGCACCGGGGAGCTGTTTTTT. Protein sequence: CASRPSTGELFF.

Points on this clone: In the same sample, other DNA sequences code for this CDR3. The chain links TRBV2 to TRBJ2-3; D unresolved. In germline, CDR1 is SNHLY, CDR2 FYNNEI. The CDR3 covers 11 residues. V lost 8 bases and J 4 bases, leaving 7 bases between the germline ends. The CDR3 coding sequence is TGTGCCAGCGAGTTGGCAGATACGCAGTATTTT. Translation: CASELADTQYF. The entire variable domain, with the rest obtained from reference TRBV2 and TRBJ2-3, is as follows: EPEVTQTPSHQVTQMGQEVILRCVPISNHLYFYWYRQILGQKVEFLVSFYNNEISEKSEIFDDQFSVERPDGSNFTLKIRSTKLEDSAMYFCASELADTQYFGPGTRLTVL.

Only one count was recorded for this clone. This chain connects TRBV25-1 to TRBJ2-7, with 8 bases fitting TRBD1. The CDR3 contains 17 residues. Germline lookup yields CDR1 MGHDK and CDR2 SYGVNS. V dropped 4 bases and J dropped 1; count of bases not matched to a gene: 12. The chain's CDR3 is CASSGQNRDRRSYEQYF. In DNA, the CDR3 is TGTGCCAGCAGTGGACAGAACCGGGACAGGCGATCCTACGAGCAGTACTTC.

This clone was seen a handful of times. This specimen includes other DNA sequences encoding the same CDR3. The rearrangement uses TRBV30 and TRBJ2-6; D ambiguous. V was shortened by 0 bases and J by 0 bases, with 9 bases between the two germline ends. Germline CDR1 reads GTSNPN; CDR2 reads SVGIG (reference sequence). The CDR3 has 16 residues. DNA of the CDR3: TGTGCCTGGAGTGTACTTTCGGGCTCTGGGGCCAACGTCCTGACTTTC. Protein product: CAWSVLSGSGANVLTF.

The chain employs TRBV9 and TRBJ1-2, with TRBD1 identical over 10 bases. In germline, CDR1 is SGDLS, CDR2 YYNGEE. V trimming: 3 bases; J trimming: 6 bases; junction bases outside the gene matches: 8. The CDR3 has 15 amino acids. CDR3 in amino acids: CASSAQTGTGDGYTF. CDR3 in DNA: TGTGCCAGCAGCGCACAGACCGGGACAGGGGATGGCTACACCTTC. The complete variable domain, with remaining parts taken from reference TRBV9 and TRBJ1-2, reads DSGVTQTPKHLITATGQRVTLRCSPRSGDLSVYWYQQSLDQGLQFLIQYYNGEERAKGNILERFSAQQFPDLHSELNLSSLELGDSALYFCASSAQTGTGDGYTFGSGTRLTVV.

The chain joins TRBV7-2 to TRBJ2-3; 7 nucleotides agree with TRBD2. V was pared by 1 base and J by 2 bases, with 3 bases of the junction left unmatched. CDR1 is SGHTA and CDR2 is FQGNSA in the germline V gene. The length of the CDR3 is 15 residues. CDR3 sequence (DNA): TGTGCCAGCAGCTTAGGGGCGGGGGTCACAGATACGCAGTATTTT. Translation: CASSLGAGVTDTQYF.

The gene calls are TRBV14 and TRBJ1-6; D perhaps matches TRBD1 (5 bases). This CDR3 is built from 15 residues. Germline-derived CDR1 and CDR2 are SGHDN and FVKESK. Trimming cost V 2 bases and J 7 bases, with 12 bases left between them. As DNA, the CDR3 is TGTGCCAGCAGCCAATCGACAGTGAGGAATTCACCCCTCCACTTT. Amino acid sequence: CASSQSTVRNSPLHF.

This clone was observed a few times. CDR3 region: CASSWTAATYEQYF. The CDR3 nucleotides read TGTGCCAGCAGTTGGACGGCCGCCACCTACGAGCAGTACTTC. This rearrangement joins TRBV28 to TRBJ2-7; D is unclear. V was trimmed by 4 bases and J by 2 bases, leaving 12 bases between them. Germline lookup yields CDR1 MDHEN and CDR2 SYDVKM. The CDR3 is 14 residues long.

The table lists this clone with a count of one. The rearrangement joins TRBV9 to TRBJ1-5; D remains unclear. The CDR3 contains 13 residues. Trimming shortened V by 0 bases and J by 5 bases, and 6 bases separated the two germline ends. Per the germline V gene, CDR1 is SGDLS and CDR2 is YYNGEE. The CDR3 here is CASSVASDQPQHF. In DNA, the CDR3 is TGTGCCAGCAGCGTAGCTTCGGATCAGCCCCAGCATTTT.

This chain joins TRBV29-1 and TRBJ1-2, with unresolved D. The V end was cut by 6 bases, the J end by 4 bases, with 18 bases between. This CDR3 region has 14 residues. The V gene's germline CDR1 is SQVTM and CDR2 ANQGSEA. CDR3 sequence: CSVASKLTSYGYTF. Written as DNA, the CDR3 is TGCAGCGTAGCCTCCAAACTCACGAGCTATGGCTACACCTTC.

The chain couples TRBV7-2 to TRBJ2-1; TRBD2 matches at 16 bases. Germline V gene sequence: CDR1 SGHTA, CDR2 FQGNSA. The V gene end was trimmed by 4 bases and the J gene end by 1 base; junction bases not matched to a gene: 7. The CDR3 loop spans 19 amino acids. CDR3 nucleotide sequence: TGTGCCAGCAGCTCACCCGGGACTAGCGGGGGGGTTTCCTACAATGAGCAGTTCTTC. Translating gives CASSSPGTSGGVSYNEQFF.

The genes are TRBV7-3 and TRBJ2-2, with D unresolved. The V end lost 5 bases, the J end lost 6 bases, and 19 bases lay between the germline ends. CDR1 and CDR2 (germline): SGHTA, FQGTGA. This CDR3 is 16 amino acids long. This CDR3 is CASSPGRLVTSGELFF. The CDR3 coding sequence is TGTGCCAGCAGCCCTGGACGCCTCGTGACGTCCGGGGAGCTGTTTTTT.

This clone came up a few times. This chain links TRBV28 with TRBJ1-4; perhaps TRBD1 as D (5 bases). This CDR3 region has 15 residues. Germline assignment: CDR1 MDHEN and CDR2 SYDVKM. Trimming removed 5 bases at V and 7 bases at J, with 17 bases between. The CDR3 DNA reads TGTGCCAGCAGTACCTCGGGGTCGGGACGTGAAAAACTGTTTTTT. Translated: CASSTSGSGREKLFF. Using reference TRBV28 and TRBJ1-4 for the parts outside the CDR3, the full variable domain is DVKVTQSSRYLVKRTGEKVFLECVQDMDHENMFWYRQDPGLGLRLIYFSYDVKMKEKGDIPEGYSVSREKKERFSLILESASTNQTSMYLCASSTSGSGREKLFFGSGTQLSVL.

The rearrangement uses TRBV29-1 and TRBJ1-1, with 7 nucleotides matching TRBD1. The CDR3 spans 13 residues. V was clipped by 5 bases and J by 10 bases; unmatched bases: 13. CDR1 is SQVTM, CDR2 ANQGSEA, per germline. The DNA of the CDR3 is TGCAGCGTTCCCTCCCCAGGGGGTATGGGAGCTTTCTTT. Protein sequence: CSVPSPGGMGAFF. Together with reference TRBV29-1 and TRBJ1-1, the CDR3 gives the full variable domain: SAVISQKPSRDICQRGTSLTIQCQVDSQVTMMFWYRQQPGQSLTLIATANQGSEATYESGFVIDKFPISRPNLTFSTLTVSNMSPEDSSIYLCSVPSPGGMGAFFGQGTRLTVV.

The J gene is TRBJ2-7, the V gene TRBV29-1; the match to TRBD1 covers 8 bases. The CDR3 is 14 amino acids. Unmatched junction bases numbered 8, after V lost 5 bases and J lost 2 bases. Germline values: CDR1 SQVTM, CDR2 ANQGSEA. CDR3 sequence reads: CSVIKTGATYEQYF. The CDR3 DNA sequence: TGCAGCGTTATAAAGACAGGGGCCACCTACGAGCAGTACTTC.

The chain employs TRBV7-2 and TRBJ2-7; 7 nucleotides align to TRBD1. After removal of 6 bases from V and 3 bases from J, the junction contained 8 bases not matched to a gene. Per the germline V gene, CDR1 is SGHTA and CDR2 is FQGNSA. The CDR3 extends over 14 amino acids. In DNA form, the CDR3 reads TGTGCCAGCAGTTTGCCGGGACAGAGCTACGAGCAGTACTTC. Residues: CASSLPGQSYEQYF.

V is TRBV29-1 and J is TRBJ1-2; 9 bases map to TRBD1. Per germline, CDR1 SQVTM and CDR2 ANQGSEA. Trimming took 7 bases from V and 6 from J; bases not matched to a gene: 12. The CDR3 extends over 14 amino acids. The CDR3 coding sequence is TGCAGCGACGCGGGACAGGGTGACTCCGATGGCTACACCTTC. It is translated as CSDAGQGDSDGYTF.

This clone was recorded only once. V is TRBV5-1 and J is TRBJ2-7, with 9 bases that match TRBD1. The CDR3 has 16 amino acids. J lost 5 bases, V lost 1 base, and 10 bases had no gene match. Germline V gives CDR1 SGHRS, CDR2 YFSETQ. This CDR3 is CASSLQGQGHLDEQYF. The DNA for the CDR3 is TGCGCCAGCAGCTTGCAAGGACAGGGGCATCTGGACGAGCAGTACTTC.

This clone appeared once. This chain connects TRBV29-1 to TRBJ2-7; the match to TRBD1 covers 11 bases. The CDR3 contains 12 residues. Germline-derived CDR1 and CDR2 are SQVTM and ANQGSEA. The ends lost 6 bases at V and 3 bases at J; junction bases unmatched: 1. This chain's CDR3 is CSVGTGGYEQYF. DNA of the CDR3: TGCAGCGTGGGGACAGGGGGCTACGAGCAGTACTTC.

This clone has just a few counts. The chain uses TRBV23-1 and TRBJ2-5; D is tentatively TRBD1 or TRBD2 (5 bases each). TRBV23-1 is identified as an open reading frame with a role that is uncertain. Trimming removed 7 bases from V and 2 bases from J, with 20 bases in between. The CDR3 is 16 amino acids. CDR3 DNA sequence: TGCGCCAGCAACCACCGTTGGGGCAGGGAGCAAGAGACCCAGTACTTC. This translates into CASNHRWGREQETQYF.

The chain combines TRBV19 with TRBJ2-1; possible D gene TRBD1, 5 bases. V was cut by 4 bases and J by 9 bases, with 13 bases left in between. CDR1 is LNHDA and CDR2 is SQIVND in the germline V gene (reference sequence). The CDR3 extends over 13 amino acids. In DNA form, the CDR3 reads TGTGCCAGTAGTACAACCCAGGGCACTGAGCAGTTCTTC. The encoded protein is CASSTTQGTEQFF. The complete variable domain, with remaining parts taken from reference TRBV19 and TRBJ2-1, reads DGGITQSPKYLFRKEGQNVTLSCEQNLNHDAMYWYRQDPGQGLRLIYYSQIVNDFQKGDIAEGYSVSREKKESFPLTVTSAQKNPTAFYLCASSTTQGTEQFFGPGTRLTVL.

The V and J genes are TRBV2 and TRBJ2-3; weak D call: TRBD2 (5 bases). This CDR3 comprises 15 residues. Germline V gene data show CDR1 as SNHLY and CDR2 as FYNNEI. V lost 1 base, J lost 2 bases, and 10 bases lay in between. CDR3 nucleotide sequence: TGTGCCAGCAGTGAAGGAGGGATTTACACAGATACGCAGTATTTT. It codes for CASSEGGIYTDTQYF.

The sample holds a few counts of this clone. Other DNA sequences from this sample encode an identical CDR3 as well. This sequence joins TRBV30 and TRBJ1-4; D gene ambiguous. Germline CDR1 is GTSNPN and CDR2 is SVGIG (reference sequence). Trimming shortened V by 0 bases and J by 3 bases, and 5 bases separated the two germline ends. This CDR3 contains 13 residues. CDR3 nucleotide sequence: TGTGCCTGGAGTGTACGTGCTAATGAAAAACTGTTTTTT. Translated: CAWSVRANEKLFF. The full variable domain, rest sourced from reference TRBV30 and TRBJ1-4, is SQTIHQWPATLVQPVGSPLSLECTVEGTSNPNLYWYRQAAGRGLQLLFYSVGIGQISSEVPQNLSASRPQDRQFILSSKKLLLSDSGFYLCAWSVRANEKLFFGSGTQLSVL.

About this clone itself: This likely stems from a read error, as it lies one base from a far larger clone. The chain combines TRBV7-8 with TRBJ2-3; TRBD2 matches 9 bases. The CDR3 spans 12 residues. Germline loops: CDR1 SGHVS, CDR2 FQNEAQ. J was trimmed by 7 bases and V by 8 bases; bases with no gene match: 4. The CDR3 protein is CASGSSGNTQYF. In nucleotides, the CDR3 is TGTGCCAGCGGCTCTAGCGGGAATACGCAGTATTTT.